This TCR beta chain was captured by sequencing in a study of T cell repertoires in cytomegalovirus infection. The wider study: Evidence of both CMV infection and a matching HLA type came from public TCR beta signatures.

Looked up from germline, CDR1 is ENHRY and CDR2 is SYGVKD. This CDR3 region has 17 residues. Trimming at V came to 9 bases and at J to 0 bases, leaving 13 bases not matched to a gene. TCRdb itself ran the reads through MiXCR, one entry per CDR3 protein. The table lists around 530,000 distinct CDR3 sequences, approximately 17% of them singletons, with 24% in the top ten. This clonotype was detected ten times or more. Its antigen is undetermined. The study's findings and limits: Cumulated frequencies of public TCR beta families served to identify carriers of CMV plus the relevant HLA. Across the ex vivo response, the dominant clonotypes were HLA-C-restricted CMV-specific TCR beta clonotypes.

Sequencing input: CD8+ T cells from PBMCs. The chain couples TRBV10-3 to TRBJ2-3; 9 bases match TRBD2. This clonotype was sampled from a human donor in good health (CMV status not recorded). Some clones in this sample may be carry-over from other donors' samples. The CDR3 bases are TGTGCCATAAGCTCCCCGGTTAGCGGGGGAAGCACAGATACGCAGTATTTT. This translates into CAISSPVSGGSTDTQYF.